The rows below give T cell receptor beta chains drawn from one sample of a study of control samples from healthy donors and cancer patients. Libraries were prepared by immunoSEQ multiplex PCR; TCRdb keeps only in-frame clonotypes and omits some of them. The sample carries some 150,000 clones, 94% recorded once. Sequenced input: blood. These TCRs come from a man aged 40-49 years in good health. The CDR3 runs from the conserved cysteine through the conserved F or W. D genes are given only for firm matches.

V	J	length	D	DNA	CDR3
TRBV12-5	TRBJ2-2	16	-	TGTGCTAGTGGTTTGAAGTCCGGAGGTGGGACCGGGGAGCTGTTTTTT	CASGLKSGGGTGELFF
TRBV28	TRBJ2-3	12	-	TGTGCCAGCAGTTCCCTAGGGGATACGCAGTATTTT	CASSSLGDTQYF
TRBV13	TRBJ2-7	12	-	TGTGCCAGCAGCTCCACCGATTACGAGCAGTACTTC	CASSSTDYEQYF
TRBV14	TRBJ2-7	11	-	TGTGCCAGCAGCCAGGGCCACGAGCAGTACTTC	CASSQGHEQYF
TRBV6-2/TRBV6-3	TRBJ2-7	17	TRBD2	TGTGCCAGCAGTTACCTTAGTAGCGGGAGGGTCTCCTACGAGCAGTACTTC	CASSYLSSGRVSYEQYF
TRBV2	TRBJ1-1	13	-	TGTGCCAGCAGTGGGGAAGGTGTAGCTGAAGCTTTCTTT	CASSGEGVAEAFF
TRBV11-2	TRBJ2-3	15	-	TGTGCCAGCAGCTTAGTTGGGGGTAGTGCAGATACGCAGTATTTT	CASSLVGGSADTQYF
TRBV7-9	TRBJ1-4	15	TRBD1	TGTGCCAGCAGCGGGGACAGGGCCACTAATGAAAAACTGTTTTTT	CASSGDRATNEKLFF
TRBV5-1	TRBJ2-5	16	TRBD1	TGCGCCAGCAGCTTGGGCGGACAGGGGACCCAAGAGACCCAGTACTTC	CASSLGGQGTQETQYF
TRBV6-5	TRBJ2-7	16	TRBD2	TGTGCCAGCAGTTATGATGGACTAGCGGGACTATACGAGCAGTACTTC	CASSYDGLAGLYEQYF
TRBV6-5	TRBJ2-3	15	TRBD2	TGTGCCAGCAGACTAGCGGGGGGCCTCACAGATACGCAGTATTTT	CASRLAGGLTDTQYF
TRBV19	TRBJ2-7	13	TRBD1	TGTGCCAGTAGACCGACAGGGGTCTACGAGCAGTACTTC	CASRPTGVYEQYF
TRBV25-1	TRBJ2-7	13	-	TGTGCCAGCAGTGTGGGACACCCCTACGAGCAGTACTTC	CASSVGHPYEQYF
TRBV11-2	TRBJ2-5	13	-	TGTGCCAGCAGCTTACAGTGGGGTCAGACCCAGTACTTC	CASSLQWGQTQYF
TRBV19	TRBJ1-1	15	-	TGTGCCAGTAGTTCGAGGGAAACATTGAACACTGAAGCTTTCTTT	CASSSRETLNTEAFF